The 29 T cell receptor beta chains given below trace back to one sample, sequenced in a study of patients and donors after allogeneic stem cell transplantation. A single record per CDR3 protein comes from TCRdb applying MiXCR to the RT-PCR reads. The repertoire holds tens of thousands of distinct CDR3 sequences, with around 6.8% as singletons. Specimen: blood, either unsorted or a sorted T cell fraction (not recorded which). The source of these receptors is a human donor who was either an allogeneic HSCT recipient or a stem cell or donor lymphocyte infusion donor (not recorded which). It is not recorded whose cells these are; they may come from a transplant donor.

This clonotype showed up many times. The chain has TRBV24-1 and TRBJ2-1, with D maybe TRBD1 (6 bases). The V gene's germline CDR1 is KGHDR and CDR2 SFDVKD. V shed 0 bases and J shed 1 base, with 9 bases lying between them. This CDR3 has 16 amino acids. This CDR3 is CATSDLGGQSYNEQFF. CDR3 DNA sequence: TGTGCCACCAGTGATTTGGGGGGCCAGTCCTACAATGAGCAGTTCTTC.

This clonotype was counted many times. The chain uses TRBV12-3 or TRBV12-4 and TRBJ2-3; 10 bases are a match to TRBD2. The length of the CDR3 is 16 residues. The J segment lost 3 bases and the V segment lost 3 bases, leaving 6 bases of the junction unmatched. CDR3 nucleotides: TGTGCCAGCAGTTTCAGCGGGAGGGCCACTACAGATACGCAGTATTTT. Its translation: CASSFSGRATTDTQYF.

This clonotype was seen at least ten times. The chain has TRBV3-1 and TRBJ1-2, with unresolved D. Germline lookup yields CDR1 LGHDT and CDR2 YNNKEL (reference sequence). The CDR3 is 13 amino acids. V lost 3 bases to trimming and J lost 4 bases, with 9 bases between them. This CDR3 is CASSQGSLYGYTF. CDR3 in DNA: TGTGCCAGCAGCCAGGGCTCCCTCTATGGCTACACCTTC.

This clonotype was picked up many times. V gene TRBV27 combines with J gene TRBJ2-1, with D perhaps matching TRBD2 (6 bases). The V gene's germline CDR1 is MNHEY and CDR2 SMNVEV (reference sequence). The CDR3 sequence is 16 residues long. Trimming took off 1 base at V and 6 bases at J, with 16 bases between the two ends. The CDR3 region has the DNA TGTGCCAGCAGTTTATTAGGTGGAGGGTCTGGCAATGAGCAGTTCTTC. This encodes CASSLLGGGSGNEQFF.

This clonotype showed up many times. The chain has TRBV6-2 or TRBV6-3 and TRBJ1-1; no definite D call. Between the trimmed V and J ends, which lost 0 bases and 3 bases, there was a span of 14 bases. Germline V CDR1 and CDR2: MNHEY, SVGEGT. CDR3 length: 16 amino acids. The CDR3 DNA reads TGTGCCAGCAGTTACTCAGGGCGGTTCGTAGACACTGAAGCTTTCTTT. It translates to CASSYSGRFVDTEAFF.

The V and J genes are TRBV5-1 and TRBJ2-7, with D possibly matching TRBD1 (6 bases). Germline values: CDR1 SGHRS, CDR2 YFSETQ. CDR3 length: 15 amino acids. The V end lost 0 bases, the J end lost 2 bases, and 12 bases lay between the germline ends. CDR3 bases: TGCGCCAGCAGCTTGGACAGGGCAGCCCCCTACGAGCAGTACTTC. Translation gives CASSLDRAAPYEQYF.

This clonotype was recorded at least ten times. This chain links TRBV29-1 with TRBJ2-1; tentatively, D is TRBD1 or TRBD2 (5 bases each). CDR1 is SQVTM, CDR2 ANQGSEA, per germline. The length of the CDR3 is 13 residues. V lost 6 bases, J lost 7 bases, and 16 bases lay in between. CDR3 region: CSVAIGGVNEQFF. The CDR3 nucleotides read TGCAGCGTGGCCATTGGGGGTGTGAATGAGCAGTTCTTC.

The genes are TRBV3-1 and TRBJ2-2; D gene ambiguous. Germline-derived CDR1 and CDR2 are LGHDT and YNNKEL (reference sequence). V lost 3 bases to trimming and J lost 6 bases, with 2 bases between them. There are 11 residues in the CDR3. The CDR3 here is CASSHAGELFF. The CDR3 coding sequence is TGTGCCAGCAGCCACGCCGGGGAGCTGTTTTTT. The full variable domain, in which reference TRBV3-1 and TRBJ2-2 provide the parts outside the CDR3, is DTAVSQTPKYLVTQMGNDKSIKCEQNLGHDTMYWYKQDSKKFLKIMFSYNNKELIINETVPNRFSPKSPDKAHLNLHINSLELGDSAVYFCASSHAGELFFGEGSRLTVL.

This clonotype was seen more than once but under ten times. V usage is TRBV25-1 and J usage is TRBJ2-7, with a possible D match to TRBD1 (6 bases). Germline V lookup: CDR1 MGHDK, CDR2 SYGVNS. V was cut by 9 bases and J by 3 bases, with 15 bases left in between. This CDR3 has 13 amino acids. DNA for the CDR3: TGTGCCAGTGAACCGGGACACTACTACGAGCAGTACTTC. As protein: CASEPGHYYEQYF.

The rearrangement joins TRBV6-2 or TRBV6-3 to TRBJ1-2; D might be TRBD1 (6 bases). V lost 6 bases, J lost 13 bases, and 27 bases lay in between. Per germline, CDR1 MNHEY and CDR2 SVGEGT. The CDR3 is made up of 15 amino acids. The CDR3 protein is CASSYTDRINRDRTF. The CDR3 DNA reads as TGTGCCAGCAGCTACACCGACCGAATCAACAGGGACCGCACCTTC.

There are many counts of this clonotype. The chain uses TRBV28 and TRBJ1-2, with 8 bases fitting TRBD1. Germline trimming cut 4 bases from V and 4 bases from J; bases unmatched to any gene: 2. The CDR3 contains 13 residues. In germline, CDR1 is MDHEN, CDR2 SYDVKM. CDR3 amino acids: CASSWGTGYGYTF. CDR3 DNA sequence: TGTGCCAGCAGTTGGGGGACAGGCTATGGCTACACCTTC.

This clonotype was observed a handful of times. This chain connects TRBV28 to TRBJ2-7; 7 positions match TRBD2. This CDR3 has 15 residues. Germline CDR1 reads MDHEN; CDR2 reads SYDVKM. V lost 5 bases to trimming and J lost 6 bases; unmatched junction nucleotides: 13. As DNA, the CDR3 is TGTGCCAGCAGTCTTTTGGCTAGCGGCCTTGGCGAGCAGTACTTC. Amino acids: CASSLLASGLGEQYF.

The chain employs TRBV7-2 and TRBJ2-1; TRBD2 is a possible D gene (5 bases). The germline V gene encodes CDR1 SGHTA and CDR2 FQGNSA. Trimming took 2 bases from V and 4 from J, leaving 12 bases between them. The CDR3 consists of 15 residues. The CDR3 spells CASSLYASQYNEQFF. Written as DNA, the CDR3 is TGTGCCAGCAGCTTATACGCTAGCCAATACAATGAGCAGTTCTTC.

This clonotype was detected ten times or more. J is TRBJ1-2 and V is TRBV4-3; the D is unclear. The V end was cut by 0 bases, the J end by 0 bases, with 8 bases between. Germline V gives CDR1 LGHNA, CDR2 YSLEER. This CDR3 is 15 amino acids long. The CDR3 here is CASSQDLLTNYGYTF. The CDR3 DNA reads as TGCGCCAGCAGCCAAGACCTCCTGACTAACTATGGCTACACCTTC.

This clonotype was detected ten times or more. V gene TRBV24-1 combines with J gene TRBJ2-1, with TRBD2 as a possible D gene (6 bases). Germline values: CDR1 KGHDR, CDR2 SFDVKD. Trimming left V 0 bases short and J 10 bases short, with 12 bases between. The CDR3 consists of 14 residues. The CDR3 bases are TGTGCCACCAGTGATTTGGGGATGGAGGGGGAGCAGTTCTTC. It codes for CATSDLGMEGEQFF.

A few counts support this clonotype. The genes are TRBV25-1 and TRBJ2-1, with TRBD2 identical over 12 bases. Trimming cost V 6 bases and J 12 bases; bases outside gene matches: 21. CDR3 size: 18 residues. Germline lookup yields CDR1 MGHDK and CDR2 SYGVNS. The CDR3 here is CASSPRGASGRAHGVQFF. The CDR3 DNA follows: TGTGCCAGCAGCCCAAGGGGGGCTAGCGGGAGGGCACATGGTGTGCAGTTCTTC.

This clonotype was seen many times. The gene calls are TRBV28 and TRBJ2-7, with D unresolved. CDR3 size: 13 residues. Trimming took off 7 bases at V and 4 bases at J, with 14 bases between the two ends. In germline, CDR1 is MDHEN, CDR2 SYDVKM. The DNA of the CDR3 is TGTGCCAGCAACACCTTTAGGTCTTACGAGCAGTACTTC. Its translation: CASNTFRSYEQYF.

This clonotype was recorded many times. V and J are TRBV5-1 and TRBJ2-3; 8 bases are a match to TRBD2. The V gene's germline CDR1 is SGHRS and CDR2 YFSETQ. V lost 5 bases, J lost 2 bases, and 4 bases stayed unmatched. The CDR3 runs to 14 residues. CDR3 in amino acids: CASRRGAATDTQYF. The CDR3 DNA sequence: TGCGCCAGCAGGCGGGGGGCTGCCACAGATACGCAGTATTTT.

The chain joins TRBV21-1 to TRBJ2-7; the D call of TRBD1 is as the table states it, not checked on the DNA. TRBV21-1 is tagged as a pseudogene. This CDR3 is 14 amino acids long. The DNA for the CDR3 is TGTGCCAGCAGCAACTGGGTCAGGGATTACGAGCAGTACTTC. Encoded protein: CASSNWVRDYEQYF.

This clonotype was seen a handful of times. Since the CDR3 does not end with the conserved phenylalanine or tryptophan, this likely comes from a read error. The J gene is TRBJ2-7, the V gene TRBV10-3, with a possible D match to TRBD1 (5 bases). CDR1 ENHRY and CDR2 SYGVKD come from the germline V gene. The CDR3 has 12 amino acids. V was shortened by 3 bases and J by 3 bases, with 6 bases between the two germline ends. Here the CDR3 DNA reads TGTGCCATCAGTGATACAGGCTACGAGCAGTACCTC. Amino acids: CAISDTGYEQYL.

The CDR3 spells CASSVSGHLTDTQYF. CDR3 coding DNA: TGTGCCAGCAGCGTAAGCGGACACCTCACAGATACGCAGTATTTT. V gene TRBV9 combines with J gene TRBJ2-3; D is tentatively TRBD1 or TRBD2 (5 bases each). Germline CDR1 and CDR2: SGDLS and YYNGEE. This CDR3 has 15 residues. V lost 1 base to trimming and J lost 2 bases, with 11 bases between them.

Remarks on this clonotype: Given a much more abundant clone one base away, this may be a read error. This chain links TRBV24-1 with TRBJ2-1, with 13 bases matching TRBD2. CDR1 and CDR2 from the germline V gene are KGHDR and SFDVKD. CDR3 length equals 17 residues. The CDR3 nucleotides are TGTGCCACCGGTGATTGGGCGGGACTAGCGGGATCGAATGAGCAGTTCTTC. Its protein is CATGDWAGLAGSNEQFF.

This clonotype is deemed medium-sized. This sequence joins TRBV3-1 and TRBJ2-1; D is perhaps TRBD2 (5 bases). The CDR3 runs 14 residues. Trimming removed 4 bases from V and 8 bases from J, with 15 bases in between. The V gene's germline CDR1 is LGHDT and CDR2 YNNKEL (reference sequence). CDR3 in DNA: TGTGCCAGCAGCCCTATGCCTAGTAGCGATGAGCAGTTCTTC. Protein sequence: CASSPMPSSDEQFF.

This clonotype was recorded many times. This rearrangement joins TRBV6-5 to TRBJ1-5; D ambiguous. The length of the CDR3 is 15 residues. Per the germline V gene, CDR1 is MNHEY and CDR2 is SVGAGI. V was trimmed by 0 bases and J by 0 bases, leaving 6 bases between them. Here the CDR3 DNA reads TGTGCCAGCAGTTACTCAGAGTATAGCAATCAGCCCCAGCATTTT. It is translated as CASSYSEYSNQPQHF.

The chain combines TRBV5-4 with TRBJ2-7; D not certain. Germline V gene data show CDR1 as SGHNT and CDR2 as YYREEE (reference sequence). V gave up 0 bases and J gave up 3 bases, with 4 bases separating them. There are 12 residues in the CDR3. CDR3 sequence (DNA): TGTGCCAGCAGCTTGGAAAGCTACGAGCAGTACTTC. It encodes CASSLESYEQYF.

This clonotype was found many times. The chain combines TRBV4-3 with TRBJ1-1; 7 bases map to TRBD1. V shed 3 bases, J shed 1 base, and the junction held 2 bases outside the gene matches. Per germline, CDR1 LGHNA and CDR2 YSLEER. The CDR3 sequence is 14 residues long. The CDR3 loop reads CASSQGTENTEAFF. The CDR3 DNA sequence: TGCGCCAGCAGCCAGGGGACAGAGAACACTGAAGCTTTCTTT.

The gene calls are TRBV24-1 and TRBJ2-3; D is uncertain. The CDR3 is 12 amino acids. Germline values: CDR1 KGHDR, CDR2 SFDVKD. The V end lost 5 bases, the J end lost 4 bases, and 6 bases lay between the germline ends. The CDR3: CATSAEPDTQYF. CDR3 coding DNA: TGTGCCACCAGTGCGGAGCCAGATACGCAGTATTTT.

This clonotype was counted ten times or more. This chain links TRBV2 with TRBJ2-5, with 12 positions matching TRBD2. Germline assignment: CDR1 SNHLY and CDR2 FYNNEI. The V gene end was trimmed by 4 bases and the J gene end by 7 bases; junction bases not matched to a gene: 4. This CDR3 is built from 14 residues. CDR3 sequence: CASSGLAGAGTQYF. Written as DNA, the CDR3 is TGTGCCAGCAGTGGACTAGCGGGAGCCGGGACCCAGTACTTC.

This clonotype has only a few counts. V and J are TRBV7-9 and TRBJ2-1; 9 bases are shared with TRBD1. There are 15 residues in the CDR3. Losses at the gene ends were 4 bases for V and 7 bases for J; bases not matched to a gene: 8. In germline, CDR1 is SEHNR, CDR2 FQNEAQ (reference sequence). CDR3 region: CASSSRQGGINEQFF. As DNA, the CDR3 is TGTGCCAGCAGCTCGCGACAGGGGGGTATTAATGAGCAGTTCTTC.